Presented here are 7 T cell receptor beta chains from one specimen sequenced in a study of blood T cells in healthy people across ages. It was with a sample-barcoded 5' primer and a J-beta primer mix that a second PCR of roughly 7 to 12 cycles was run. TCRdb reprocessed the 5' RACE reads via MiXCR and lists one record per CDR3 protein. The sample lists approximately 960,000 distinct CDR3 sequences, roughly 29% occurring once. The sample was also reused in another study, on T cells of mothers and their children.

The material sequenced was blood. These TCRs come from a woman in her forties in good health.

This clonotype was counted between two and nine times. A read error may explain this, as a much larger clone is one base away. The chain uses TRBV5-1 and TRBJ2-1, with 7 nucleotides matching TRBD1. Losses at the gene ends were 2 bases for V and 8 bases for J; bases not matched to a gene: 10. The CDR3 loop spans 15 amino acids. Germline-derived CDR1 and CDR2 are SGHRS and YFSETQ. CDR3 sequence: CASSLTGQKGDEQFF. In DNA form, the CDR3 reads TGCGCCAGCAGCTTAACGGGACAGAAAGGCGATGAGCAGTTCTTC.

This clonotype has a count of ten or more. This chain joins TRBV12-3 or TRBV12-4 and TRBJ1-6, with 8 bases identical to TRBD1. The junction had 1 base not matched to a gene; V was cut back by 5 bases and J by 7 bases. CDR3 size: 13 residues. The CDR3 DNA reads TGTGCCAGCAGTCGGGACAGGAATTCACCCCTCCACTTT. Amino acid sequence: CASSRDRNSPLHF.

J is TRBJ2-5 and V is TRBV20-1, with TRBD1 matching over 12 bases. Germline V gives CDR1 DFQATT, CDR2 SNEGSKA (reference sequence). Germline trimming cut 4 bases from V and 4 bases from J; bases unmatched to any gene: 13. This CDR3 contains 17 residues. The CDR3 DNA follows: TGCAGTGCTACCCGGGACAGGGGGCGAGTAGGGCGAGAGACCCAGTACTTC. This translates into CSATRDRGRVGRETQYF.

The chain couples TRBV6-6 to TRBJ2-3; D uncertain. The germline CDR1 and CDR2 sequences are MNHNY and SVGAGI (reference sequence). Trimming took 10 bases from V and 2 from J, leaving 19 bases between them. The CDR3 contains 15 residues. The CDR3 reads CATKAEPFITDTQYF. The CDR3 DNA sequence: TGTGCCACGAAGGCGGAACCGTTCATCACAGATACGCAGTATTTT.

This clonotype has only a few counts. The chain couples TRBV6-6 to TRBJ2-3, with 9 bases lining up with TRBD2. Germline V gene data show CDR1 as MNHNY and CDR2 as SVGAGI (reference sequence). This CDR3 is 14 amino acids long. V lost 7 bases and J lost 2; bases outside the gene matches: 4. The CDR3 bases are TGTGCCAGCAAGGAGCGGGGGGTCACAGATACGCAGTATTTT. Its protein product is CASKERGVTDTQYF.

This clonotype was seen ten or more times. This sequence joins TRBV6-5 and TRBJ2-1; D is unclear. CDR1 and CDR2 (germline): MNHEY, SVGAGI. CDR3 length: 16 residues. V gave up 0 bases and J gave up 0 bases, with 9 bases separating them. The DNA for the CDR3 is TGTGCCAGCAGTTACTCTGAAATGAGCTCCTACAATGAGCAGTTCTTC. Translated: CASSYSEMSSYNEQFF.

The CDR3 loop reads CASSPDRAPGYEQYF. In DNA form, the CDR3 reads TGTGCCAGCAGTCCCGACAGGGCCCCCGGCTACGAGCAGTACTTC. The chain links TRBV6-6 to TRBJ2-7, with 7 bases aligning to TRBD1. Germline V gene data show CDR1 as MNHNY and CDR2 as SVGAGI (reference sequence). The V and J ends lost 5 bases and 3 bases, in that order; junction bases with no gene match: 10. The CDR3 totals 15 residues.